This T cell receptor (beta chain) originates from a study of PD-L1 blockade in urothelial cancer (dated by TCRdb to 2016 to 2017). Study-wide context: Every patient began therapy in 2014 and was given atezolizumab 1,200 mg intravenously every 3 weeks. Durable clinical benefit was achieved by nine patients and was not achieved by 20 patients. Whole exome sequencing and RNA sequencing of pretreatment tumors were performed alongside TCR sequencing in the same patients. About 90% of the roughly 30 patients were males with bladder-origin urothelial cancer, and 18 of 29 reported a prior smoking history. Durable clinical benefit was defined as a progression-free survival longer than 6 months, and TCR features were additionally tested against progression-free survival and overall survival. A median of roughly 140,000 T cells and approximately 86,000 unique TCRs was obtained from blood samples, and a median clonality of approximately 0.086 was observed. TCR sequencing covered pretreatment tumor samples and matched, serially collected peripheral blood taken before and after atezolizumab treatment. An exploratory multi-omic analysis was conducted of the somatic, immune and clinical correlates of response to PD-L1 blockade with atezolizumab in urothelial cancer. An ECOG performance status of 0 or 1 was recorded for the patients, and 0 to 3 prior chemotherapy regimens had been received by the patients. Blood samples were analyzed 3 weeks after the start of treatment (second dose) and 6 weeks after the start of treatment. Pretreatment blood TCR-seq was available for about 28 patients, at least one posttreatment blood collection was obtained for 24 patients, and tumor TCR-seq was available for 24 patients. Points the paper makes about the study in general: A pretreatment peripheral blood TCR clonality below the median was linked to improved progression-free and overall survival. Because the sample size was small (n of about 30) and many exploratory analyses were performed, the results are intended to be hypothesis-generating. At 3 weeks after the start of treatment, tumor-associated TCR clones in peripheral blood had expanded more in patients with durable benefit (n ≈ 20, p = 0.022).

Notes on this clone: Its recognized antigen is unknown. No qualities accompany the bases; no much larger clone lies one base away.

The CDR3 goes from the cysteine to the phenylalanine over 15 residues. Only CDR3 DNA is held: 45 bases, read in frame from base 1. V lost 2 bases and J lost 4 bases, and the count of bases not matched to a germline gene is 6. The germline V gene (reference sequence) gives CDR1 as LNHDA and CDR2 as SQIVND. Each PCR received spiked-in synthetic TCR analog templates so that absolute template abundance could be estimated from read counts. The immunoSEQ assay was used to amplify TCRbeta CDR3 regions from genomic DNA with bias-controlled V and J gene primers. Sequencing of rearranged TCRbeta segments was done at approximately 20X coverage. Under the source paper's analysis protocol: Clustering was used to correct sequencing errors, and CDR3s were annotated against IMGT so that V, D and J genes could be assigned. Downstream analyses used only productive TCRbeta rearrangements, leaving out any out-of-frame or stop-codon sequences. Clonality was computed as one minus Shannon entropy normalized by the log of the number of unique productive sequences. Fisher's exact test with Benjamini-Hochberg correction, using a cutoff of adjusted p below 0.01, was how clones that differed between time points or between blood and tumor were identified. In its TCRdb copy, this immuneACCESS table keeps in-frame sequences only and misses some clones. Where compared with another copy, unresolved V genes explain less than half of these, and the others have no known cause. The DNA gave D and trimming, while V, J and clone size come from that table. The sample records over 65,000 clones, approximately 87% of which are singletons. The top ten hold 3.5% to 5% of the sample.

What the time point label conveys for this sample: pretreatment peripheral blood. The cohort comprised roughly 30 patients with locally advanced or metastatic urothelial carcinoma treated at Memorial Sloan Kettering on a trial protocol. Peripheral blood mononuclear cells were collected pretreatment and during treatment, at between 1 and 8 total time points per patient. The Qiagen DNeasy Blood extraction kit was used to purify genomic DNA from total PBMCs and from tumor samples. PBMCs were collected pretreatment and during treatment and were isolated and stored as previously described. The clonotype originates from a man between 65 and 85 years old with urothelial cancer. The chain is encoded by TRBV19 joined to TRBJ2-5; a stretch of 8 junction bases matches TRBD2. Sample: PBMCs, taken around atezolizumab (anti-PD-L1) treatment. Here is the DNA: TGTGCCAGTAGTATACAGACTAGCGCCCGAGAGACCCAGTACTTC. This is translated as CASSIQTSARETQYF.